The 11 T cell receptor beta chains below come from one sample, sequenced in a study of OX40 agonist ivuxolimab in advanced cancers. Sequencing used immunoSEQ multiplex PCR; TCRdb keeps in-frame clones, though not all of them. This sample has 60,000 to 70,000 clones, with 75% to 85% found just once. The sample here was CD4+ or CD8+ T cells sorted from blood, taken in a trial of the OX40 agonist ivuxolimab. These TCRs come from an adult with an advanced solid tumor such as melanoma, head and neck, liver or kidney cancer.

This chain uses TRBV19 with TRBJ1-4; D ambiguous. The V and J ends lost 7 bases and 3 bases respectively, with 6 bases between them. The germline V gene has CDR1 LNHDA and CDR2 SQIVND (reference sequence). CDR3 length: 12 residues. Here the CDR3 DNA reads TGTGCCAGTACTGAACCTAATGAAAAACTGTTTTTT. This codes for CASTEPNEKLFF. Complete variable domain (other parts from reference TRBV19 and TRBJ1-4): DGGITQSPKYLFRKEGQNVTLSCEQNLNHDAMYWYRQDPGQGLRLIYYSQIVNDFQKGDIAEGYSVSREKKESFPLTVTSAQKNPTAFYLCASTEPNEKLFFGSGTQLSVL.

This chain connects TRBV5-1 to TRBJ2-3, with D perhaps matching TRBD2 (6 bases). Germline loops: CDR1 SGHRS, CDR2 YFSETQ. Between the trimmed V and J ends, which lost 4 bases and 4 bases, there was a span of 13 bases. The CDR3 contains 14 residues. The CDR3 DNA reads TGCGCCAGCAGCCTCGCCGGGGGACCAGATACGCAGTATTTT. This encodes CASSLAGGPDTQYF. Full variable domain (rest looked up from reference TRBV5-1 and TRBJ2-3): KAGVTQTPRYLIKTRGQQVTLSCSPISGHRSVSWYQQTPGQGLQFLFEYFSETQRNKGNFPGRFSGRQFSNSRSEMNVSTLELGDSALYLCASSLAGGPDTQYFGPGTRLTVL.

This clone has only a few counts. This rearrangement joins TRBV18 to TRBJ1-1, with a tentative D call TRBD1 (6 bases). V lost 6 bases, J lost 4 bases, and 9 bases lay in between. CDR1 KGHSH and CDR2 LQKENI come from the germline V gene. This CDR3 spans 12 amino acids. CDR3 region: CASSTGSTEAFF. The CDR3 DNA is TGTGCCAGCTCTACAGGGTCCACTGAAGCTTTCTTT.

V is TRBV29-1 and J is TRBJ2-5; 8 nucleotides line up with TRBD2. Per the germline V gene, CDR1 is SQVTM and CDR2 is ANQGSEA. Trimming at V came to 3 bases and at J to 7 bases, leaving 4 bases not matched to a gene. CDR3 length: 12 amino acids. The CDR3 protein is CSVDREGLTQYF. In DNA, the CDR3 is TGCAGCGTTGATCGGGAGGGATTGACCCAGTACTTC.

The chain joins TRBV28 to TRBJ2-2; 8 positions agree with TRBD1. CDR3 length: 16 residues. Trimming removed 4 bases from V and 1 base from J; junction bases left unmatched: 5. Germline V gene data show CDR1 as MDHEN and CDR2 as SYDVKM. CDR3 in DNA: TGTGCCAGCAGTTATCGACAGGGGAGGAACACCGGGGAGCTGTTTTTT. This translates into CASSYRQGRNTGELFF.

In DNA, the CDR3 is TGTGCCAGCTCACCACCCCAGGGAACATCGAACACTGAAGCTTTCTTT. Protein sequence: CASSPPQGTSNTEAFF. V usage is TRBV18 and J usage is TRBJ1-1, with D possibly TRBD1 on 5 matching bases. Germline V lookup: CDR1 KGHSH, CDR2 LQKENI. Trimming stripped 0 bases from V and 1 base from J, with 12 bases between. This CDR3 has 16 residues.

The J gene is TRBJ2-7, the V gene TRBV4-2, with D perhaps being TRBD1 or TRBD2 (5 bases each). Germline CDR1 is LGHNA and CDR2 is YNFKEQ. The ends were cut back, 1 base at V and 4 bases at J, with 26 bases in the middle. The CDR3 is 19 residues long. CDR3 in amino acids: CASSQANQATGTWPYEQYF. The DNA for the CDR3 is TGTGCCAGCAGCCAAGCGAACCAGGCGACCGGGACCTGGCCATACGAGCAGTACTTC.

The chain links TRBV11-2 to TRBJ2-5; D gene uncertain. Germline V lookup: CDR1 SGHAT, CDR2 FQNNGV. The CDR3 is 11 amino acids. The germline V and J ends were trimmed by 5 bases and 3 bases, with 4 bases remaining between them. CDR3 bases: TGTGCCAGCAGCGCGAAAGAGACCCAGTACTTC. Residues: CASSAKETQYF.

Here the CDR3 reads CAWSRGEVQPQHF. For the CDR3, the DNA is TGTGCCTGGAGTCGGGGCGAGGTTCAGCCCCAGCATTTT. The chain carries TRBV30 and TRBJ1-5; tentatively, D is TRBD1 (5 bases). Per the germline V gene, CDR1 is GTSNPN and CDR2 is SVGIG (reference sequence). Trimming stripped 2 bases from V and 6 bases from J, with 11 bases between. The CDR3 consists of 13 residues.

This clone has just one count. J is TRBJ1-4 and V is TRBV11-2; D uncertain. Looked up from germline, CDR1 is SGHAT and CDR2 is FQNNGV. V shed 0 bases and J shed 11 bases, with 13 bases lying between them. The CDR3 contains 14 residues. CDR3 bases: TGTGCCAGCAGCTTAGATGAGGTGGAAGACAAACTGTTTTTT. Its protein product is CASSLDEVEDKLFF.

The chain links TRBV4-1 to TRBJ2-1; D possibly corresponds to TRBD1 (6 bases). There are 16 residues in the CDR3. V was cut by 7 bases and J by 0 bases, with 16 bases left in between. Looked up from germline, CDR1 is MGHRA and CDR2 is YSYEKL. The CDR3 DNA reads as TGCGCCAGCACCCCCCGGCAGGGGAGCTCCTACAATGAGCAGTTCTTC. Amino acids: CASTPRQGSSYNEQFF.